This TCR beta chain comes out of a study of regulatory T cells in long-lasting Graves disease. Study results and limitations: For persistent Graves' patients, TCR diversity was lower than for newly diagnosed ones. Segments TRBV28, TRBJ1-2 and TRBJ2-5 showed preferential usage in persistent disease.

This clonotype was counted at least ten times. Antigen specificity is unknown. This CDR3 contains 15 residues. J lost 2 bases, V lost 3 bases, and 4 bases had no gene match. The germline V gene encodes CDR1 MNHEY and CDR2 SMNVEV (reference sequence). Through Arm-PCR of CDR3 regions and iRepertoire HTBI primers, TCR beta libraries were built. TCRdb re-called the multiplex PCR reads through MiXCR, storing one row per CDR3 protein. This sample yields around 400,000 distinct CDR3 sequences, of which roughly 16% are seen a single time; about 20% belongs to the top ten. Time point given: newly diagnosed GD, antithyroid drugs for less than 3 months. PBMC-extracted RNA yielded the TCR library. Patients hailed from an endocrinology department in Xi'an, China.

V gene TRBV27 combines with J gene TRBJ2-7, with 10 bases lining up with TRBD1. Sequencing used peripheral blood mononuclear cells (PBMCs), obtained at new diagnosis, from a patient treated with antithyroid drugs. The sequence came from a female donor with Graves disease. As DNA, the CDR3 is TGTGCCAGCAGTTTGGCAGGACAGGGGGCCTACGAGCAGTACTTC. Residues: CASSLAGQGAYEQYF.